This is a list of T cell receptor beta chains from one sample in a study of T cells after yellow fever vaccination. TCRdb re-called the 5' RACE reads through MiXCR, storing one row per CDR3 protein. This table holds about 400,000 distinct CDR3 sequences, over 5% found once. The sample was PBMCs, taken 5 days after the yellow fever booster vaccination. The receptors were gathered from a man aged 25 to 40 who received the YFV17D yellow fever vaccine. Both conserved end residues are part of each CDR3. Fields, in order: CDR3 protein, clone size, CDR3 length, V gene, D gene, J gene. A D gene is named only where the DNA matches it firmly. Clone sizes are given selectively: once, few, many, or a class where the clone is expanded.

cdr3_aa: CASSYDGQGSNEQFF
clone_size: many
cdr3_length: 15
v_call: TRBV5-5
d_call: TRBD1
j_call: TRBJ2-1

cdr3_aa: CSARDPQYLEKDDDYEQYF
clone_size: few
cdr3_length: 19
v_call: TRBV20-1
d_call: NA
j_call: TRBJ2-7

cdr3_aa: CSVEDRVYIQYF
clone_size: NA
cdr3_length: 12
v_call: TRBV29-1
d_call: NA
j_call: TRBJ2-4

cdr3_aa: CASSPNLGSGNEQFF
clone_size: NA
cdr3_length: 15
v_call: TRBV7-7
d_call: NA
j_call: TRBJ2-1

cdr3_aa: CASSSGLPGYEQYF
clone_size: NA
cdr3_length: 14
v_call: TRBV9
d_call: NA
j_call: TRBJ2-7

cdr3_aa: CASSPHSSGSTNEQFF
clone_size: NA
cdr3_length: 16
v_call: TRBV5-1
d_call: TRBD2
j_call: TRBJ2-1

cdr3_aa: CAISMGQGQDEQYF
clone_size: many
cdr3_length: 14
v_call: TRBV10-3
d_call: TRBD1
j_call: TRBJ2-7

cdr3_aa: CAISAGVAEGNEQYF
clone_size: few
cdr3_length: 15
v_call: TRBV10-3
d_call: NA
j_call: TRBJ2-7

cdr3_aa: CASSQESGQGGRQYF
clone_size: few
cdr3_length: 15
v_call: TRBV4-3
d_call: TRBD1
j_call: TRBJ2-7

cdr3_aa: CASSPEGGSQETQYF
clone_size: NA
cdr3_length: 15
v_call: TRBV5-1
d_call: NA
j_call: TRBJ2-5

cdr3_aa: CASSLRGDNEKLFF
clone_size: NA
cdr3_length: 14
v_call: TRBV5-4
d_call: NA
j_call: TRBJ1-4